This section outlines one T cell receptor (beta chain) sequence together with its context. This clonotype was seen more than once but under ten times. Its specific antigen is unknown. No quality values exist for individual bases; no much larger clone is one base distant. Ficoll-Paque density gradient centrifugation was used to isolate PBMCs. The data belong to a study of T-cell memory formation after mild COVID-19 (dated by TCRdb to about 2021). Study-wide context: TCR sequence clusters from the two donors were found to be largely donor specific. The cohort comprised two young, previously healthy adult volunteers, one female and one male. Longitudinal TCRalpha and TCRbeta repertoire sequencing tracked T-cell clones expanding and contracting after mild COVID-19 in two donors.

TCRdb lists the instrument as Illumina NovaSeq 6000. TCRalpha and TCRbeta cDNA libraries were constructed by 5'RACE with constant-segment primers, with sample barcodes and unique molecular identifiers being introduced. RNA was extracted from every sample with Trizol reagent. The libraries were amplified in two PCR steps, and the second step added a second sample barcode and Illumina TruSeq adapters. Sequencing of libraries was performed on an Illumina NovaSeq with 2 x 150 bp paired-end reads. Under the source paper's analysis protocol: Reads were demultiplexed and collapsed into UMI-guided consensus sequences with migec v1.2.7. Using mixcr v2.1.11, UMI consensuses were aligned to TRA and TRB V and J templates and then assembled into clonotypes. Clonotypes were classified as expanded or contracted when called significant by both edgeR and NoisET, with noise models trained on biological replicates. For edgeR calls, the cutoffs were a false discovery rate-adjusted p below 0.01 and a log2 fold-change threshold of 1. As an exploratory analysis of dynamics, PCA with hierarchical clustering was applied to max-normalized trajectories of the 1000 most abundant clonotypes. The CD4 or CD8 phenotype of responding clones was assigned using the separately sequenced CD4+ and CD8+ repertoires. In-frame beta chains were kept once TCRdb had trimmed the public reads at Q25 with fastp and called clones with MiXCR. Identical CDR3 proteins give one entry, which carries the most common genes and DNA. For this entry, the V and J calls and clone size follow TCRdb and not the study's own pipeline. For this sample there are around 220,000 distinct CDR3 sequences; approximately 16% appear just once. Approximately 3.4% of the sample belongs to the ten largest clones.

In the germline V gene, CDR1 corresponds to SNHLY and CDR2 to FYNNEI. V and J lose 4 bases and 9 bases, and a span of 15 bases separates them. Counted from cysteine to phenylalanine, this CDR3 has 13 amino acids. The kept DNA is CDR3 alone, 39 bases in frame from the first base. The study at large found these results: From day 15 to 85, contracting clones showed balanced CD4/CD8 phenotypes, whereas a second wave of clones that expanded from day 15 to 37 leaned towards CD4+. SARS-CoV-2 specificity of the second-wave clones peaking on day 37 was not confirmed. Only a couple of mild cases were covered by the study, and larger cohorts that include severe cases with pre-infection samples were considered necessary. Contracting CD4+ clones were found mainly in CM and EM memory subsets, while CD8+ clones were enriched in EMRA. Some responding clones were detected in pre-infection memory, which suggested that pre-existing cross-reactive memory T cells had joined the SARS-CoV-2 response.

The sequence came from a man between 18 and 29 years old who had mild COVID-19 (a few samples of this study predate the infection). The sample titles of this study are shuffled in the database, so cell type and time point are left out; the donor was told from shared clones. Here the chain combines TRBV2 and TRBJ1-1; the D gene cannot be resolved reliably. Sequencing used PBMCs or a T cell subset sorted from them (not recorded which). The CDR3 is CASSARVRSKAFF. The nucleotides read TGTGCCAGCAGTGCGAGGGTGAGAAGTAAAGCTTTCTTT.